Listed below are T cell receptor beta chains from one sample, sequenced in a study of T cell repertoires in MIS-A myocarditis. Data came from immunoSEQ multiplex PCR; TCRdb stores just in-frame clones and leaves some out. The data hold around 10,000 clones, with around nine tenths observed a single time. The material sequenced was thoracic lymph node tissue obtained at autopsy. These receptor sequences come from a man between 18 and 35 years old with fulminant myocarditis from multisystem inflammatory syndrome in adults (MIS-A) after COVID-19. Each CDR3 is given with its conserved first and last residue. Fields, in order: CDR3 protein, CDR3 DNA, D gene, J gene, clone size, V gene. A D gene is named only where the DNA matches it firmly. Clone size, where shown, is once, few, many, or a class for clones that have expanded.

CDR3 protein: CASSIRGFDNQPQHF
CDR3 DNA: TGTGCCAGTAGTATCCGGGGTTTTGATAATCAGCCCCAGCATTTT
D gene: .
J gene: TRBJ1-5
clone size: once
V gene: TRBV19

CDR3 protein: CASSSGDGSTEAFF
CDR3 DNA: TGTGCCAGCAGCTCGGGGGACGGCTCCACTGAAGCTTTCTTT
D gene: .
J gene: TRBJ1-1
clone size: .
V gene: TRBV13

CDR3 protein: CASSDSSTGELFF
CDR3 DNA: TGTGCCAGCAGTGACTCGAGTACCGGGGAGCTGTTTTTT
D gene: .
J gene: TRBJ2-2
clone size: .
V gene: TRBV6-4

CDR3 protein: CSASPGQGAVNPYSPLHF
CDR3 DNA: TGCAGTGCTAGTCCTGGACAGGGGGCAGTAAACCCATATTCACCCCTCCACTTT
D gene: TRBD1
J gene: TRBJ1-6
clone size: .
V gene: TRBV20-1

CDR3 protein: CATSDSTGSVYGHTF
CDR3 DNA: TGTGCCACCAGTGATTCTACAGGGAGCGTGTATGGCCACACCTTC
D gene: .
J gene: TRBJ1-2
clone size: .
V gene: TRBV24-1

CDR3 protein: CASSPASLNGYTF
CDR3 DNA: TGTGCCAGCAGCCCCGCCAGCCTCAATGGCTACACCTTC
D gene: .
J gene: TRBJ1-2
clone size: .
V gene: TRBV6-5

CDR3 protein: CASSWGGGEALAEAFF
CDR3 DNA: TGCGCCAGCAGCTGGGGGGGAGGTGAAGCGTTGGCTGAAGCTTTCTTT
D gene: .
J gene: TRBJ1-1
clone size: .
V gene: TRBV5-1

CDR3 protein: CASSQLTSGGSSYEQYF
CDR3 DNA: TGTGCCAGCAGTCAACTCACTAGCGGGGGGAGCTCCTACGAGCAGTACTTC
D gene: TRBD2
J gene: TRBJ2-7
clone size: few
V gene: TRBV6-2/TRBV6-3

CDR3 protein: CASSLEDRGVSLYGYTF
CDR3 DNA: TGTGCCAGCAGCTTAGAGGACAGGGGGGTTAGCCTCTATGGCTACACCTTC
D gene: TRBD1
J gene: TRBJ1-2
clone size: .
V gene: TRBV13

CDR3 protein: CASSLWEGAEQYF
CDR3 DNA: TGTGCCAGCAGTTTATGGGAGGGCGCCGAGCAGTACTTC
D gene: TRBD2
J gene: TRBJ2-7
clone size: once
V gene: TRBV12-3/TRBV12-4

CDR3 protein: CAWRNTGGEKLFF
CDR3 DNA: TGTGCCTGGAGAAACACGGGAGGTGAAAAACTGTTTTTT
D gene: .
J gene: TRBJ1-4
clone size: .
V gene: TRBV30

CDR3 protein: CASRSDRYYGYTF
CDR3 DNA: TGTGCCAGTAGATCTGACAGGTACTATGGCTACACCTTC
D gene: .
J gene: TRBJ1-2
clone size: .
V gene: TRBV19

CDR3 protein: CASSKAAGRANYGYTF
CDR3 DNA: TGTGCCAGCAGTAAGGCCGCGGGAAGGGCAAACTATGGCTACACCTTC
D gene: .
J gene: TRBJ1-2
clone size: once
V gene: TRBV6-2/TRBV6-3

CDR3 protein: CATSSRGGPNYGYTF
CDR3 DNA: TGTGCCACCAGCTCGCGGGGGGGGCCTAACTATGGCTACACCTTC
D gene: .
J gene: TRBJ1-2
clone size: .
V gene: TRBV24-1

CDR3 protein: CASSVSGISSYEQYF
CDR3 DNA: TGTGCCAGCAGCGTAAGCGGTATCAGCTCCTACGAGCAGTACTTC
D gene: .
J gene: TRBJ2-7
clone size: .
V gene: TRBV9

CDR3 protein: CASSFSGENNEQFF
CDR3 DNA: TGTGCCAGCAGCTTTAGCGGGGAGAACAATGAGCAGTTCTTC
D gene: TRBD2
J gene: TRBJ2-1
clone size: few
V gene: TRBV7-9

CDR3 protein: CASSFDGGGGYTF
CDR3 DNA: TGTGCCAGCAGTTTTGATGGGGGAGGAGGCTACACCTTC
D gene: .
J gene: TRBJ1-2
clone size: .
V gene: TRBV28

CDR3 protein: CASRPTHRGRGNEQFF
CDR3 DNA: TGTGCCAGCAGGCCCACCCACAGGGGCCGGGGCAATGAGCAGTTCTTC
D gene: TRBD1
J gene: TRBJ2-1
clone size: .
V gene: TRBV28

CDR3 protein: CASSLGTSKGGYTF
CDR3 DNA: TGTGCCAGCAGCCTCGGGACATCCAAAGGTGGCTACACCTTC
D gene: .
J gene: TRBJ1-2
clone size: .
V gene: TRBV7-6

CDR3 protein: CASSQDWKTQYF
CDR3 DNA: TGCGCCAGCAGCCAAGATTGGAAGACCCAGTACTTC
D gene: .
J gene: TRBJ2-5
clone size: .
V gene: TRBV4-1

CDR3 protein: CASSPRGNYGYTF
CDR3 DNA: TGTGCCAGTAGCCCCCGGGGGAACTATGGCTACACCTTC
D gene: .
J gene: TRBJ1-2
clone size: .
V gene: TRBV19

CDR3 protein: CASSPPVKTDYGYTF
CDR3 DNA: TGTGCCAGCTCACCACCGGTTAAGACAGACTATGGCTACACCTTC
D gene: .
J gene: TRBJ1-2
clone size: .
V gene: TRBV18

CDR3 protein: CASSLAGIPTEAFF
CDR3 DNA: TGTGCCAGCAGTTTAGCGGGGATTCCGACTGAAGCTTTCTTT
D gene: .
J gene: TRBJ1-1
clone size: .
V gene: TRBV28

CDR3 protein: CASKEGARSPLHF
CDR3 DNA: TGTGCCAGCAAGGAGGGGGCGCGATCACCCCTCCACTTT
D gene: TRBD1
J gene: TRBJ1-6
clone size: few
V gene: TRBV2

CDR3 protein: CASQRQGAGKTEAFF
CDR3 DNA: TGTGCCAGCCAACGACAGGGGGCAGGTAAAACTGAAGCTTTCTTT
D gene: TRBD1
J gene: TRBJ1-1
clone size: .
V gene: TRBV5-4

CDR3 protein: CASSYPGMNTEAFF
CDR3 DNA: TGTGCCAGCAGTTACCCAGGTATGAACACTGAAGCTTTCTTT
D gene: .
J gene: TRBJ1-1
clone size: .
V gene: TRBV6-6

CDR3 protein: CASSTHRVGNQPQHF
CDR3 DNA: TGTGCCAGTAGTACCCACAGGGTAGGGAATCAGCCCCAGCATTTT
D gene: .
J gene: TRBJ1-5
clone size: .
V gene: TRBV19

CDR3 protein: CASLKSPDRSQETQYF
CDR3 DNA: TGTGCCAGCTTAAAGAGTCCGGACAGGAGTCAAGAGACCCAGTACTTC
D gene: TRBD1
J gene: TRBJ2-5
clone size: .
V gene: TRBV18

CDR3 protein: CASSRWTEAFF
CDR3 DNA: TGTGCCAGCAGTCGGTGGACTGAAGCTTTCTTT
D gene: .
J gene: TRBJ1-1
clone size: .
V gene: TRBV3-1/TRBV3-2

CDR3 protein: CAISPGGYSNQPQHF
CDR3 DNA: TGTGCCATCAGTCCAGGTGGGTATAGCAATCAGCCCCAGCATTTT
D gene: .
J gene: TRBJ1-5
clone size: .
V gene: TRBV10-3

CDR3 protein: CASSYAVHSAYNSPLHF
CDR3 DNA: TGTGCCAGCAGTTACGCTGTCCACAGCGCCTATAATTCACCCCTCCACTTT
D gene: .
J gene: TRBJ1-6
clone size: .
V gene: TRBV27

CDR3 protein: CASSFTGTEEQYF
CDR3 DNA: TGTGCCAGCAGCTTCACAGGGACGGAGGAGCAGTACTTC
D gene: .
J gene: TRBJ2-7
clone size: .
V gene: TRBV7-2

CDR3 protein: CASSYDLAGYNEQFF
CDR3 DNA: TGTGCCAGCAGTTATGATCTAGCGGGCTACAATGAGCAGTTCTTC
D gene: TRBD2
J gene: TRBJ2-1
clone size: .
V gene: TRBV6-5

CDR3 protein: CASGPDWGTEAFF
CDR3 DNA: TGTGCTAGTGGCCCTGACTGGGGCACTGAAGCTTTCTTT
D gene: .
J gene: TRBJ1-1
clone size: .
V gene: TRBV12-5

CDR3 protein: CASSLDPADTQYF
CDR3 DNA: TGTGCCAGCAGCTTGGACCCCGCAGATACGCAGTATTTT
D gene: .
J gene: TRBJ2-3
clone size: few
V gene: TRBV7-9

CDR3 protein: CATSDFQGADTQYF
CDR3 DNA: TGTGCCACCAGTGATTTCCAGGGGGCAGATACGCAGTATTTT
D gene: TRBD1
J gene: TRBJ2-3
clone size: .
V gene: TRBV24-1

CDR3 protein: CASSLSILYEQYF
CDR3 DNA: TGTGCCAGCAGTTTATCCATCCTCTACGAGCAGTACTTC
D gene: .
J gene: TRBJ2-7
clone size: .
V gene: TRBV12-3/TRBV12-4

CDR3 protein: CASSIGQYGYTF
CDR3 DNA: TGTGCCAGTAGTATCGGGCAGTATGGCTACACCTTC
D gene: .
J gene: TRBJ1-2
clone size: .
V gene: TRBV19

CDR3 protein: CASSVEISSYNEQFF
CDR3 DNA: TGTGCCAGCAGCGTAGAGATAAGCTCCTACAATGAGCAGTTCTTC
D gene: .
J gene: TRBJ2-1
clone size: .
V gene: TRBV9

CDR3 protein: CATLPGGQGTLEQFF
CDR3 DNA: TGTGCCACCCTGCCAGGGGGACAGGGGACTCTTGAGCAGTTCTTC
D gene: TRBD1
J gene: TRBJ2-1
clone size: .
V gene: TRBV28

CDR3 protein: CASSVDDPPGLHTGELFF
CDR3 DNA: TGTGCCAGCAGCGTAGATGACCCCCCGGGACTACACACCGGGGAGCTGTTTTTT
D gene: TRBD2
J gene: TRBJ2-2
clone size: .
V gene: TRBV9

CDR3 protein: CASSLVNSGQETQYF
CDR3 DNA: TGTGCCAGCAGCTTAGTTAATAGCGGGCAAGAGACCCAGTACTTC
D gene: TRBD2
J gene: TRBJ2-5
clone size: .
V gene: TRBV5-6

CDR3 protein: CASRTSGTDGYTF
CDR3 DNA: TGTGCCAGCAGGACATCAGGGACGGATGGCTACACCTTC
D gene: .
J gene: TRBJ1-2
clone size: once
V gene: TRBV28

CDR3 protein: CASSSGGLIDTQYF
CDR3 DNA: TGTGCCAGCAGCAGTGGAGGTCTTATAGATACGCAGTATTTT
D gene: .
J gene: TRBJ2-3
clone size: .
V gene: TRBV11-2

CDR3 protein: CASSLKGVGGYTF
CDR3 DNA: TGTGCCAGCAGTTTAAAAGGGGTCGGCGGCTACACCTTC
D gene: .
J gene: TRBJ1-2
clone size: .
V gene: TRBV27

CDR3 protein: CASWDNSNSPLHF
CDR3 DNA: TGTGCCAGCTGGGACAACTCGAATTCACCCCTCCACTTT
D gene: .
J gene: TRBJ1-6
clone size: .
V gene: TRBV28